Listed here are 8 T cell receptor beta chains from one sample, sequenced in a study of metastatic and nonmetastatic thyroid tumors. Treatment of any kind had been given to no patient before thyroid surgery. TCRdb re-called the PCR reads with MiXCR. The repertoire holds about 9,900 clones, with 10% to 11% as singletons. The sample consisted of tumor tissue. These receptors all stem from a female donor with papillary thyroid cancer or a benign thyroid nodule (not recorded which). Some clones in this sample may be carry-over from other donors' samples.

This clone turned up a few times. The CDR3 DNA follows: TGTGCTAGTGGTAAGCAGGGTACTTTTGGTACCCAGTACTTC. It is translated as CASGKQGTFGTQYF. The chain uses TRBV12-5 and TRBJ1-1, with a tentative D call TRBD1 (5 bases). The J call is in doubt because the DNA end fits TRBJ2-5 better. Germline V gene lookup returns CDR1 LGHNT and CDR2 FRNRAP. This CDR3 region has 14 residues.

V usage is TRBV7-2 and J usage is TRBJ1-1, with TRBD1 matching 7 bases. Germline V gives CDR1 SGHTA, CDR2 FQGNSA. The CDR3 runs to 13 residues. Trimming at V came to 9 bases and at J to 1 base, leaving 5 bases not matched to a gene. The chain's CDR3 is CARWSGGNTEAFF. CDR3 in DNA: TGTGCCAGGTGGTCAGGGGGGAACACTGAAGCTTTCTTT. Drawing the rest from reference TRBV7-2 and TRBJ1-1, the complete variable domain is GAGVSQSPSNKVTEKGKDVELRCDPISGHTALYWYRQSLGQGLEFLIYFQGNSAPDKSGLPSDRFSAERTGGSVSTLTIQRTQQEDSAVYLCARWSGGNTEAFFGQGTRLTVV.

This clone was recorded at least ten times. The chain joins TRBV30 to TRBJ2-5; D not certain. The CDR3 contains 14 residues. V gave up 0 bases and J gave up 7 bases, with 15 bases separating them. The V gene's germline CDR1 is GTSNPN and CDR2 SVGIG (reference sequence). The CDR3, as DNA: TGTGCCTGGAGTGTCGGAATTGATAGAGCGACCCAGTACTTC. Its protein is CAWSVGIDRATQYF.

In its sample, this clone is medium-sized. The chain has TRBV5-1 and TRBJ2-7, with D possibly TRBD2 on 6 matching bases. V was trimmed by 2 bases and J by 1 base, leaving 10 bases between them. This CDR3 has 14 residues. Germline V gene data show CDR1 as SGHRS and CDR2 as YFSETQ. This CDR3 is CASSFAGSSYEQYF. In DNA form, the CDR3 reads TGCGCCAGCAGCTTCGCGGGGTCTTCCTACGAGCAGTACTTC.

This clone was observed many times. The V gene is TRBV3-1, the J gene TRBJ1-2; D gene uncertain. The CDR3 has 15 amino acids. Trimming stripped 0 bases from V and 0 bases from J, with 8 bases between. Germline loops: CDR1 LGHDT, CDR2 YNNKEL (reference sequence). The CDR3 DNA sequence: TGTGCCAGCAGCCAAGAGGGCGGACCTAACTATGGCTACACCTTC. Encoded protein: CASSQEGGPNYGYTF.

The sample holds many counts of this clone. The rearrangement links TRBV11-2 to TRBJ2-7, with 8 bases matching TRBD2. J lost 5 bases, V lost 4 bases, and 4 bases had no gene match. This CDR3 spans 13 amino acids. Germline CDR1 reads SGHAT; CDR2 reads FQNNGV. The CDR3 spells CASSSGLANEQYV. The DNA for the CDR3 is TGTGCCAGCAGCTCCGGACTAGCCAACGAGCAGTACGTC.

This clone is termed medium-sized (0.01 to 0.1%). The chain carries TRBV7-3 and TRBJ2-6; D is undetermined. V was pared by 8 bases and J by 2 bases, with 4 bases between. Germline V gene data show CDR1 as SGHTA and CDR2 as FQGTGA. This CDR3 has 12 residues. The CDR3 reads CASGTGANVLTF. The CDR3 region has the DNA TGTGCCAGCGGGACTGGGGCCAACGTCCTGACTTTC.

There are many counts of this clone. The chain joins TRBV7-6 to TRBJ2-3; the D is unclear. The V end lost 1 base, the J end lost 0 bases, and 14 bases lay between the germline ends. Per germline, CDR1 SGHVS and CDR2 FNYEAQ. The CDR3 extends over 17 amino acids. For the CDR3, the DNA is TGTGCCAGCAGCTTAGTTAGCCCGGAGACCAGCACAGATACGCAGTATTTT. Translated, it gives CASSLVSPETSTDTQYF.